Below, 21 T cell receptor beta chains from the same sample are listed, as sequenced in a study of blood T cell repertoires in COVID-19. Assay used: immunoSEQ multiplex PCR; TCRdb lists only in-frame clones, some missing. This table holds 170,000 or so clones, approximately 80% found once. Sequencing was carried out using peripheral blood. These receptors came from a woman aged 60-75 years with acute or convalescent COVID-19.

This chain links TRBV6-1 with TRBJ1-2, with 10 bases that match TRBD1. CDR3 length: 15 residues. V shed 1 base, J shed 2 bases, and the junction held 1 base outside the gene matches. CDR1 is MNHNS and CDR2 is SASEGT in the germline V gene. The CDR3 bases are TGTGCCAGCAGTGAAGGGACAGGGGGGAACTATGGCTACACCTTC. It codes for CASSEGTGGNYGYTF.

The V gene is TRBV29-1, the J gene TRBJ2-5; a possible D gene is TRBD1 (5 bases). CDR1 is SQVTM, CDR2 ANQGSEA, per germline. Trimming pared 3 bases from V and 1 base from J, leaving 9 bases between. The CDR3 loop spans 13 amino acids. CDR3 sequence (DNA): TGCAGCGTTGATCGACAGATCCAAGAGACCCAGTACTTC. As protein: CSVDRQIQETQYF.

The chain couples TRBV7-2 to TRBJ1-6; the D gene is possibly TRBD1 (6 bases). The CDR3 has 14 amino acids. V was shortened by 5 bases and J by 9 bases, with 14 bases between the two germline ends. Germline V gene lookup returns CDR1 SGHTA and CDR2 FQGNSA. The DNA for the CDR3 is TGTGCCAGCAGCCCCCTACAGGGCACTTCACCCCTCCACTTT. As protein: CASSPLQGTSPLHF.

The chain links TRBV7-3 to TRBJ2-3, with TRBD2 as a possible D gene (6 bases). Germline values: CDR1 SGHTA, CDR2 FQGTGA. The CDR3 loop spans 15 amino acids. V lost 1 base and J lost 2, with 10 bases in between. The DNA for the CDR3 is TGTGCCAGCAGCTTAAGTCCGGGGGTCACAGATACGCAGTATTTT. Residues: CASSLSPGVTDTQYF.

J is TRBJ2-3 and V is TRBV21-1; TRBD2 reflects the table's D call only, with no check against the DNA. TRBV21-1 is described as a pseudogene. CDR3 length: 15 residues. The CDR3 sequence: CASSKDGTSTDTQYF. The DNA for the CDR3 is TGTGCCAGCAGCAAGGATGGGACTAGCACAGATACGCAGTATTTT.

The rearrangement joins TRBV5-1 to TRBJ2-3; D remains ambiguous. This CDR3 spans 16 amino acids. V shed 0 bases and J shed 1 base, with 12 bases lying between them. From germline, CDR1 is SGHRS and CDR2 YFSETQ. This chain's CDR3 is CASSLASTPRTDTQYF. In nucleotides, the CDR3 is TGCGCCAGCAGCTTGGCCTCGACACCTCGCACAGATACGCAGTATTTT.

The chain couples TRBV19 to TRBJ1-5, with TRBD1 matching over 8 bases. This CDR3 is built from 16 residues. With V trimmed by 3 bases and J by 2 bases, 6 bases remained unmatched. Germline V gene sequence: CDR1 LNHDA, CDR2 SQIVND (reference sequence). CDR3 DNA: TGTGCCAGTAGTATCGCGGACAGGGCTGGCAATCAGCCCCAGCATTTT. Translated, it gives CASSIADRAGNQPQHF.

The CDR3 region has the DNA TGCAGCGTCGTATATCTAGCGGGGGCCTACAATGAGCAGTTCTTC. As protein: CSVVYLAGAYNEQFF. The chain couples TRBV29-1 to TRBJ2-1; 10 bases line up with TRBD2. V was pared by 6 bases and J by 2 bases, with 7 bases of the junction left unmatched. The CDR3 loop spans 15 amino acids. The germline V gene encodes CDR1 SQVTM and CDR2 ANQGSEA.

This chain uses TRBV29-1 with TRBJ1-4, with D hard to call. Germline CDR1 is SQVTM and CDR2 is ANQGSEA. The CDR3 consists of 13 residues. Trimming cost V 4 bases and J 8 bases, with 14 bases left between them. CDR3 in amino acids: CSVAWGREEKLFF. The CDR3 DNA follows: TGCAGCGTTGCGTGGGGAAGGGAGGAAAAACTGTTTTTT.

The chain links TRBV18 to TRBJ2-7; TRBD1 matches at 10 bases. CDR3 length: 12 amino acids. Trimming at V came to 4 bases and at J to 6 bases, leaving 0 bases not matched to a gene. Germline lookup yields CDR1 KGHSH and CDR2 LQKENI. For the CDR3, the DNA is TGTGCCAGCTCACGGACAGGGGGCGAGCAGTACTTC. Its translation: CASSRTGGEQYF.

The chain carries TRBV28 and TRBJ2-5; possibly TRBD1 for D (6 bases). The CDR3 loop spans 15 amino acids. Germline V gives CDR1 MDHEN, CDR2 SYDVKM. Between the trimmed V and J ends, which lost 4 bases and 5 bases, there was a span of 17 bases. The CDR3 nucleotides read TGTGCCAGCAGTTCCGCTCAGGGGCAAGTGGAGACCCAGTACTTC. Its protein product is CASSSAQGQVETQYF. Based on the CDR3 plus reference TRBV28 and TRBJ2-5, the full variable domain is DVKVTQSSRYLVKRTGEKVFLECVQDMDHENMFWYRQDPGLGLRLIYFSYDVKMKEKGDIPEGYSVSREKKERFSLILESASTNQTSMYLCASSSAQGQVETQYFGPGTRLLVL.

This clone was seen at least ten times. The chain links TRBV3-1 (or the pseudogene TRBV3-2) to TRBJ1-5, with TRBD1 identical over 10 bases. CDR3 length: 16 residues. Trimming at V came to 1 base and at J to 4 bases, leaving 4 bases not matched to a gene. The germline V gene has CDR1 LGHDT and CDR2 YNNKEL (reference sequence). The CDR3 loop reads CASSQVRTGGNQPQHF. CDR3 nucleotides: TGTGCCAGCAGCCAAGTAAGGACAGGGGGTAATCAGCCCCAGCATTTT.

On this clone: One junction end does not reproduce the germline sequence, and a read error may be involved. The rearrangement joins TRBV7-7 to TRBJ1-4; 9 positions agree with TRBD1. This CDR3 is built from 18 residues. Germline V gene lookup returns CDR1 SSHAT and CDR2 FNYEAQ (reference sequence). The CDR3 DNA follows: TGTGCTAGCAGCCCAAGGGACAGGGAGATAATAGTTAATGAAAAACTGTTTTTT. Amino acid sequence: CASSPRDREIIVNEKLFF.

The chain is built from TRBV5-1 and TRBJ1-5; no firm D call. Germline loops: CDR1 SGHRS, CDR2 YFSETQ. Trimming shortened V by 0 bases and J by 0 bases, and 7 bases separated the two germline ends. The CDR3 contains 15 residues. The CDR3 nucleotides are TGCGCCAGCAGCTTGGGGGAGAATAGCAATCAGCCCCAGCATTTT. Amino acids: CASSLGENSNQPQHF. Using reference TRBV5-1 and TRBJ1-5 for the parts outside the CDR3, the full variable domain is KAGVTQTPRYLIKTRGQQVTLSCSPISGHRSVSWYQQTPGQGLQFLFEYFSETQRNKGNFPGRFSGRQFSNSRSEMNVSTLELGDSALYLCASSLGENSNQPQHFGDGTRLSIL.

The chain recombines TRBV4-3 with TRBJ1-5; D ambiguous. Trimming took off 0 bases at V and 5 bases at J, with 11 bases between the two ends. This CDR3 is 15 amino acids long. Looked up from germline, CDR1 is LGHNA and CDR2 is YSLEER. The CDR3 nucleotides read TGCGCCAGCAGCCAAGATGAGTCGCAATATCAGCCCCAGCATTTT. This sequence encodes CASSQDESQYQPQHF.

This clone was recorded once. CDR3 in amino acids: CASSGTGYNEQFF. CDR3 bases: TGTGCCAGCAGTGGGACAGGATACAATGAGCAGTTCTTC. This rearrangement joins TRBV25-1 to TRBJ2-1; TRBD1 aligns across 7 bases. The CDR3 covers 13 residues. V dropped 4 bases and J dropped 4; count of bases not matched to a gene: 1. CDR1 and CDR2 from the germline V gene are MGHDK and SYGVNS.

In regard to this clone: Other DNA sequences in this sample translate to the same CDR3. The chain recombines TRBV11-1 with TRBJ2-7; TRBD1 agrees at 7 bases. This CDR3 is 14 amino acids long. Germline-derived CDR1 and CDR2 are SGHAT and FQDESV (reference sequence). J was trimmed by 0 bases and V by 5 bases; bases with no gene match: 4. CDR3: CASSLDRVSYEQYF. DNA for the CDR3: TGTGCCAGCAGCCTCGACAGGGTCTCCTACGAGCAGTACTTC.

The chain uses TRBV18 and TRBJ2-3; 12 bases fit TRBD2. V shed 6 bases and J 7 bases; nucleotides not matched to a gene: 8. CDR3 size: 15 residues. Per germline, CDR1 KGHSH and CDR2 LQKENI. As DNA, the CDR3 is TGTGCCAGCTCGCCCCTAGCGGGGGGGCCAAATACGCAGTATTTT. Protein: CASSPLAGGPNTQYF.

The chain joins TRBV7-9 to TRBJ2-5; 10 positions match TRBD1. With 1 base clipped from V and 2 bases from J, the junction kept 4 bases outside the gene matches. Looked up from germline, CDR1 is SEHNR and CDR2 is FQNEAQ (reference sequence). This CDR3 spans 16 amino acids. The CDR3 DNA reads TGTGCCAGCAGCTTAGGGGACAGGGGTCGGCAAGAGACCCAGTACTTC. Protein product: CASSLGDRGRQETQYF. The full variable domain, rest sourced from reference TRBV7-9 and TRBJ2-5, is DTGVSQNPRHKITKRGQNVTFRCDPISEHNRLYWYRQTLGQGPEFLTYFQNEAQLEKSRLLSDRFSAERPKGSFSTLEIQRTEQGDSAMYLCASSLGDRGRQETQYFGPGTRLLVL.

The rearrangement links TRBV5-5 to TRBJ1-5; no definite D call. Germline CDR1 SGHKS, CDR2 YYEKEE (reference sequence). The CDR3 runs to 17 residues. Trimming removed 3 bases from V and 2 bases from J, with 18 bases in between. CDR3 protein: CASSSWLTAGGNQPQHF. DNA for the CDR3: TGTGCCAGCAGCTCGTGGTTGACGGCGGGAGGCAATCAGCCCCAGCATTTT.

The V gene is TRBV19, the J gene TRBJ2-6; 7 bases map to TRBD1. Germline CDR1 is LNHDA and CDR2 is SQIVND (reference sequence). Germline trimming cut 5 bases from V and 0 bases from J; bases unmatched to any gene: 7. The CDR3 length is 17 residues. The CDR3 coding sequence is TGTGCCAGTAGTCCCGACAGGGCAGGCTCTGGGGCCAACGTCCTGACTTTC. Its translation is CASSPDRAGSGANVLTF.